This T cell receptor beta chain was retrieved from a study of blood T cell repertoires in COVID-19. Study as a whole: PBMCs, B-cell-depleted T cells, or T cells were the source of the cDNA or gDNA that made up the material.

Here immunoSEQ multiplex PCR was the method, and the copy in TCRdb shows in-frame clones only, minus some. The sample lists over 120,000 clones, approximately 89% occurring once. Trimming at V came to 6 bases and at J to 4 bases, leaving 10 bases not matched to a gene. The CDR3 is 17 amino acids. CDR1 is LGHNT, CDR2 FRNRAP, per germline. The rearrangement joins TRBV12-5 to TRBJ2-3; 13 bases match TRBD2. The source is a human donor in a cohort sampled during active COVID-19. Sequencing was performed on peripheral blood. CDR3: CASGKGTSGNNPDTQYF. CDR3 bases: TGTGCTAGTGGGAAAGGGACTAGCGGGAACAACCCAGATACGCAGTATTTT.